What follows describes a single T cell receptor (beta chain). Data came from immunoSEQ multiplex PCR; TCRdb stores just in-frame clones and leaves some out. This sample yields about 82,000 clones, of which 70% to 90% are seen a single time; over 15% belongs to the top ten. This record belongs to a study of control samples from healthy donors and cancer patients. Trimming at V came to 6 bases and at J to 3 bases, leaving 4 bases not matched to a gene. CDR3 size: 16 residues. The germline V gene encodes CDR1 ENHRY and CDR2 SYGVKD. The chain links TRBV10-3 to TRBJ2-1, with 14 bases aligning to TRBD2. The sequenced sample was blood. This clonotype was obtained from a man aged 45-65 years in good health. The CDR3 protein is CAIRGTSGGLYNEQFF. The CDR3 DNA reads as TGTGCCATCAGGGGGACTAGCGGGGGACTCTACAATGAGCAGTTCTTC.